The clone carrying this T cell receptor (beta chain) was picked up a small number of times. Its antigen remains unknown. A multiplex PCR was run with 60 Vbeta primers and 13 Jbeta primers. The assay was immunoSEQ multiplex PCR, and TCRdb's table has in-frame clones only and misses some. The sample holds over 65,000 clones; about 75% are singletons and the top ten take 7% to 9.5%. The sample originates from a study of cytomegalovirus exposure and HLA in healthy donors. In the study overall: Early on, a data release was issued that held roughly 80 million unique TCRs from HLA-typed donors. Study findings and constraints: In most subjects, TCR beta sequences reportedly gave accurate predictions of HLA-A and HLA-B alleles. Most TCR beta V segments were productive about 90% or about 30% of the time in an earlier analysis. TCR beta V- and J-gene trimming was later associated with a missense DCLRE1C variant.

This CDR3 has 13 residues. Germline-derived CDR1 and CDR2 are MNHEY and SVGAGI. V was clipped by 2 bases and J by 3 bases, with 7 bases between them. Sequencing was done on a sample of PBMCs. V usage is TRBV6-5 and J usage is TRBJ2-5, with D uncertain. This TCR came from a woman in her twenties or thirties in good health and CMV-seropositive. CDR3: CASSYMEKETQYF. The CDR3 bases are TGTGCCAGCAGTTACATGGAGAAAGAGACCCAGTACTTC.